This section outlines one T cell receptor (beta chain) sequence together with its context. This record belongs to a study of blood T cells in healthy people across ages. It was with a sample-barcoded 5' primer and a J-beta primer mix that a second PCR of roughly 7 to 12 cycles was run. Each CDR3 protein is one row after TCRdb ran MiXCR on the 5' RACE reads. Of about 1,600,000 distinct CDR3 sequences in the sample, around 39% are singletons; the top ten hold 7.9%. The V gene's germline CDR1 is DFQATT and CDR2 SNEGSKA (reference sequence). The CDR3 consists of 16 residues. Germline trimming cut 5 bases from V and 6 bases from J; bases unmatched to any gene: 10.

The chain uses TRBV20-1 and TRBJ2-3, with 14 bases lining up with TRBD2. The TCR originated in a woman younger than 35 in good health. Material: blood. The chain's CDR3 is CSAWGLAGVIEDTQYF. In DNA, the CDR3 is TGCAGTGCTTGGGGACTAGCGGGAGTAATTGAGGATACGCAGTATTTT.